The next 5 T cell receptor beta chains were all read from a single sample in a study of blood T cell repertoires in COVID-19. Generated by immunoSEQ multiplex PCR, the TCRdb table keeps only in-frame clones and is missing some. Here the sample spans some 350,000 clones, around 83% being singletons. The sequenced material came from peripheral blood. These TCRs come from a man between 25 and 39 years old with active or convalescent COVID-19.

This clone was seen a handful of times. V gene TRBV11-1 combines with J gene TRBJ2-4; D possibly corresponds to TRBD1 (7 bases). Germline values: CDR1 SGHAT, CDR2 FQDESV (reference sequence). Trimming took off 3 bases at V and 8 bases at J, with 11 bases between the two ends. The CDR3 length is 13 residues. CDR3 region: CASSFQGEDIQYF. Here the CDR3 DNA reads TGTGCCAGCAGCTTTCAGGGGGAGGACATTCAGTACTTC.

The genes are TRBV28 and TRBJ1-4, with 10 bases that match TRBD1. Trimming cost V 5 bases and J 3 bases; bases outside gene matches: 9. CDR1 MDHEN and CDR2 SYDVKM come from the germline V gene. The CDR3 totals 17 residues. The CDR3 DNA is TGTGCCAGCAGTCCTTCGGACAGGGGGGAGTCTAATGAAAAACTGTTTTTT. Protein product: CASSPSDRGESNEKLFF.

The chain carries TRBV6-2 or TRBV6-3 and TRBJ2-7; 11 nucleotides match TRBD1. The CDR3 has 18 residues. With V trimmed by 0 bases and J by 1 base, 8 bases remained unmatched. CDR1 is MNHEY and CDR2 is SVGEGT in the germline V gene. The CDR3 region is CASSYSASGTGGSYEQYF. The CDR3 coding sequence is TGTGCCAGCAGTTACTCCGCCTCCGGGACAGGGGGATCCTACGAGCAGTACTTC.

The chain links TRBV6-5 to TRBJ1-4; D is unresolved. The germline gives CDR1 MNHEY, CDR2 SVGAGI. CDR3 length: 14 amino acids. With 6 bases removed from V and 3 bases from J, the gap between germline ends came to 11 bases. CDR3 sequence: CASRGGWANEKLFF. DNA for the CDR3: TGTGCCAGCAGAGGAGGGTGGGCTAATGAAAAACTGTTTTTT.

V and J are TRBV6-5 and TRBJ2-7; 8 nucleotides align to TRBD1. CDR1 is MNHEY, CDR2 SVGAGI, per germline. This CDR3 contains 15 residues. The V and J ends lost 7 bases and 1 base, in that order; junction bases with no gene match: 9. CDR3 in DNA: TGTGCCAGCACCATAGGACAGGGATTATCCTACGAGCAGTACTTC. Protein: CASTIGQGLSYEQYF.